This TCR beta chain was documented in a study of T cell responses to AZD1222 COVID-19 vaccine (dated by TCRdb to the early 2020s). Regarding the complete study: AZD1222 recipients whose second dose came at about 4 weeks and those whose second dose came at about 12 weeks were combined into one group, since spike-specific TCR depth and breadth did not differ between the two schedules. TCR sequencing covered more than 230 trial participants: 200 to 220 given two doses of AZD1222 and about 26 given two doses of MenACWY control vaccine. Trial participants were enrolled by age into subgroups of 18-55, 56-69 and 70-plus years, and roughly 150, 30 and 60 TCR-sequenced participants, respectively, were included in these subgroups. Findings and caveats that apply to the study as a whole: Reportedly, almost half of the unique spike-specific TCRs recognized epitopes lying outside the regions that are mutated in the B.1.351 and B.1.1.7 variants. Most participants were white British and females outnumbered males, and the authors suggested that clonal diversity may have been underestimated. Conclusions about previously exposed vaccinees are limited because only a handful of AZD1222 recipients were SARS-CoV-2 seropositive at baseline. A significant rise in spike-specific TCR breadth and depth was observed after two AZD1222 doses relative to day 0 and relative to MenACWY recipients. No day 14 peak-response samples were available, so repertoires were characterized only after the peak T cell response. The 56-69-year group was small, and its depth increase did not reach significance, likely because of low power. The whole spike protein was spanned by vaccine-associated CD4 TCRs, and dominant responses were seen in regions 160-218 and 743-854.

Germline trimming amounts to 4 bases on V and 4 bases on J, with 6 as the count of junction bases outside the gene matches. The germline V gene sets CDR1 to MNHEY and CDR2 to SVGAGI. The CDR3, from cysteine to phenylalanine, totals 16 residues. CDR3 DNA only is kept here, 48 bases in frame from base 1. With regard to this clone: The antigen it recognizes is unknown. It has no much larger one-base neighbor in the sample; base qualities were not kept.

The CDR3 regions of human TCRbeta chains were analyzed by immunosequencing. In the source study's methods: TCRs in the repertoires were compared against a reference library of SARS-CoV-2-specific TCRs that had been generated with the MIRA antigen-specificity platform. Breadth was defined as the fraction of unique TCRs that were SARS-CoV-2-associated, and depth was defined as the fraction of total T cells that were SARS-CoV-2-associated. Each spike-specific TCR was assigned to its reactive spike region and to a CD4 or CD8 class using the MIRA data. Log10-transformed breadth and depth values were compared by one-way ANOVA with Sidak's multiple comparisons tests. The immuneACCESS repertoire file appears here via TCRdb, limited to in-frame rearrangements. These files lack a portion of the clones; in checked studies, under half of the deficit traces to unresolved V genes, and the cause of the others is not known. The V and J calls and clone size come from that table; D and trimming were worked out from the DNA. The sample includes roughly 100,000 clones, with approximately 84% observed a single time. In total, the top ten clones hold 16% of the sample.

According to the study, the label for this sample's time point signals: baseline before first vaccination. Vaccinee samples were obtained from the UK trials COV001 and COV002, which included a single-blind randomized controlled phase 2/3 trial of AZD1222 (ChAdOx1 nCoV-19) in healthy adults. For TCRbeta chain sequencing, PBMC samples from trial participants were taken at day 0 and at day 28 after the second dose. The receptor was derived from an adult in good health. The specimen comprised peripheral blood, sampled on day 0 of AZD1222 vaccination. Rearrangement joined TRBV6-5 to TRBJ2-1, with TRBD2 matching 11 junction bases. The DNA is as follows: TGTGCCAGCAGTTCCCATACTAGCGGGAGTTACAATGAGCAGTTCTTC. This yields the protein CASSSHTSGSYNEQFF.